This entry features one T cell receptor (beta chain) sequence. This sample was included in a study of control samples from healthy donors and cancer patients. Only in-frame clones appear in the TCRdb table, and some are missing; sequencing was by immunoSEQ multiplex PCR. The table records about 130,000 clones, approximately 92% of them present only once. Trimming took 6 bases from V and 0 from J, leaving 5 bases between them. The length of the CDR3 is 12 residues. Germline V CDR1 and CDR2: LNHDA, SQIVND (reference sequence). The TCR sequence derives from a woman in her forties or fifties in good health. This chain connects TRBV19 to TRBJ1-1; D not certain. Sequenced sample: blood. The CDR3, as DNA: TGTGCCAGTAGCGCTGTGAACACTGAAGCTTTCTTT. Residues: CASSAVNTEAFF.